What follows are 14 T cell receptor beta chains derived from one specimen sequenced in a study of blood T cell repertoires in COVID-19. TCRdb keeps only in-frame clones here, not all; method: immunoSEQ multiplex PCR. The data contain some 59,000 clones, over 90% of them singletons. The sequencing sample was made of peripheral blood. These receptors were taken from a man aged 50-59 years with acute or convalescent COVID-19.

CDR3 residues: CASSMDGLYGYTF. The CDR3 DNA follows: TGTGCCAGCAGCATGGACGGACTCTATGGCTACACCTTC. The chain links TRBV6-2 or TRBV6-3 to TRBJ1-2; no clear D gene. Germline lookup yields CDR1 MNHEY and CDR2 SVGEGT. Trimming removed 6 bases at V and 4 bases at J, with 12 bases between. The CDR3 is made up of 13 amino acids.

This clone was seen only once. J is TRBJ1-1 and V is TRBV6-2 or TRBV6-3; D ambiguous. This CDR3 is 14 amino acids long. V lost 6 bases and J 4 bases, leaving 15 bases between the germline ends. Germline CDR1 is MNHEY and CDR2 is SVGEGT. The CDR3 loop reads CASSPNFRSTEAFF. In DNA form, the CDR3 reads TGTGCCAGCAGCCCCAACTTTAGGAGCACTGAAGCTTTCTTT.

The chain employs TRBV19 and TRBJ2-5; 10 bases match TRBD2. In germline, CDR1 is LNHDA, CDR2 SQIVND (reference sequence). Trimming took 10 bases from V and 3 from J; bases not matched to a gene: 11. CDR3 length: 15 residues. CDR3 DNA sequence: TGTGCCACCAGGGGGATCGGACTAGCGGAAGAGACCCAGTACTTC. Its protein product is CATRGIGLAEETQYF.

This clone has just one count. The J gene is TRBJ2-5, the V gene TRBV14; D is undetermined. Germline V gives CDR1 SGHDN, CDR2 FVKESK. The CDR3 sequence is 18 residues long. With 0 bases removed from V and 5 bases from J, the gap between germline ends came to 22 bases. The CDR3 DNA follows: TGTGCCAGCAGCCAAGATGGTGCCGGGTTTGGGTACGAGGAGACCCAGTACTTC. It translates to CASSQDGAGFGYEETQYF.

This sequence joins TRBV14 and TRBJ1-1; D perhaps matches TRBD1 (5 bases). The CDR3 covers 13 residues. Germline CDR1 reads SGHDN; CDR2 reads FVKESK. Trimming removed 4 bases from V and 10 bases from J, with 16 bases in between. In DNA form, the CDR3 reads TGTGCCAGCAGCCTCCCAGGTGGGAGGGGAGCTTTCTTT. Residues: CASSLPGGRGAFF.

V and J are TRBV28 and TRBJ2-7; TRBD1 matches 7 bases. The germline V gene encodes CDR1 MDHEN and CDR2 SYDVKM. The V gene end was trimmed by 6 bases and the J gene end by 3 bases; junction bases not matched to a gene: 5. This CDR3 region has 13 residues. The CDR3 here is CASRIRDSYEQYF. Written as DNA, the CDR3 is TGTGCCAGCAGAATCCGGGACAGCTACGAGCAGTACTTC.

V and J are TRBV11-2 and TRBJ2-5; tentatively, D is TRBD2 (5 bases). Trimming removed 1 base at V and 0 bases at J, with 6 bases between. Per the germline V gene, CDR1 is SGHAT and CDR2 is FQNNGV. The CDR3 is 14 amino acids. The CDR3 DNA reads TGTGCCAGCAGCTTAGGGGAGTACCAAGAGACCCAGTACTTC. It is translated as CASSLGEYQETQYF.

The rearrangement uses TRBV6-5 and TRBJ1-2; D is possibly TRBD1 (5 bases). CDR3 length: 12 residues. Between the trimmed V and J ends, which lost 0 bases and 11 bases, there was a span of 10 bases. Germline V gene data show CDR1 as MNHEY and CDR2 as SVGAGI. CDR3 in amino acids: CASSYSKGRYTF. CDR3 bases: TGTGCCAGCAGTTACTCGAAGGGGAGGTACACCTTC.

The CDR3 loop reads CASSLGLNYEQYF. The CDR3 DNA reads TGTGCCAGCAGCCTAGGACTAAACTACGAGCAGTACTTC. The chain has TRBV7-8 and TRBJ2-7, with D possibly TRBD2 on 6 matching bases. Per the germline V gene, CDR1 is SGHVS and CDR2 is FQNEAQ. With 5 bases removed from V and 3 bases from J, the gap between germline ends came to 11 bases. The CDR3 length is 13 residues.

The chain is built from TRBV5-4 and TRBJ2-3; no clear D. V dropped 1 base and J dropped 2 bases, with 11 bases sitting between them. CDR1 and CDR2 (germline): SGHNT, YYREEE (reference sequence). There are 15 residues in the CDR3. In DNA, the CDR3 is TGTGCCAGCAGCTTGCGGGTCGGAGTCACAGATACGCAGTATTTT. Translated: CASSLRVGVTDTQYF. The full variable domain, with the rest looked up from reference TRBV5-4 and TRBJ2-3, is ETGVTQSPTHLIKTRGQQVTLRCSSQSGHNTVSWYQQALGQGPQFIFQYYREEENGRGNFPPRFSGLQFPNYSSELNVNALELDDSALYLCASSLRVGVTDTQYFGPGTRLTVL.

The chain carries TRBV19 and TRBJ1-2, with D uncertain. Trimming took 5 bases from V and 4 from J, leaving 17 bases between them. Looked up from germline, CDR1 is LNHDA and CDR2 is SQIVND (reference sequence). This CDR3 has 15 residues. The CDR3 bases are TGTGCCAGTAGTTCCCGGACTCTCGGGGTCTATGGCTACACCTTC. It translates to CASSSRTLGVYGYTF.

The chain recombines TRBV18 with TRBJ1-1; D unclear. Germline-derived CDR1 and CDR2 are KGHSH and LQKENI. The ends were cut back, 3 bases at V and 5 bases at J, with 10 bases in the middle. The CDR3 runs to 13 residues. The CDR3 spells CASSPRAATEAFF. Here the CDR3 DNA reads TGTGCCAGCTCACCGAGAGCCGCGACTGAAGCTTTCTTT.

This chain joins TRBV19 and TRBJ2-2; TRBD2 agrees at 11 bases. The CDR3 totals 17 residues. Germline assignment: CDR1 LNHDA and CDR2 SQIVND (reference sequence). Losses at the gene ends were 6 bases for V and 3 bases for J; bases not matched to a gene: 9. CDR3 residues: CASSLRLAGGYTGELFF. The DNA for the CDR3 is TGTGCCAGTAGCCTCCGGCTAGCGGGAGGTTACACCGGGGAGCTGTTTTTT.

The rearrangement uses TRBV6-5 and TRBJ2-5; maybe TRBD2 (5 bases). The CDR3 loop spans 13 amino acids. Germline CDR1 reads MNHEY; CDR2 reads SVGAGI. V was cut by 6 bases and J by 2 bases, with 10 bases left in between. The CDR3 is CASSGIVQETQYF. The CDR3 coding sequence is TGTGCCAGCAGCGGGATCGTACAAGAGACCCAGTACTTC.